This TCR beta chain was captured in a study of blood T cell repertoires in COVID-19. Study as a whole: Some COVID-19 samples were acute and others convalescent; all came from the United States, Italy and Spain. T cells, B-cell-depleted T cells, or PBMCs supplied cDNA or gDNA.

V lost 0 bases to trimming and J lost 5 bases; unmatched junction nucleotides: 6. The CDR3 has 15 residues. Germline CDR1 MNHEY, CDR2 SVGAGI. Authors' methods: For nucleated cells, counts were estimated from reference gene primer amplification. Assay used: immunoSEQ multiplex PCR; TCRdb lists only in-frame clones, some missing. V and J calls and clone size are those listed in that table; D and trimming were worked out from the DNA. The data hold about 78,000 clones, with about 89% observed a single time. The V and J genes are TRBV6-5 and TRBJ2-7; the match to TRBD1 covers 8 bases. The material sequenced was peripheral blood. The TCR comes from a man aged 45 to 65 with active or convalescent COVID-19. CDR3 nucleotides: TGTGCCAGCAGTTACTCAGCAACAGGGGGGCACGAGCAGTACGTC. It encodes CASSYSATGGHEQYV.